A selection of T cell receptor beta chains follows, all from one sample in a study of neoadjuvant anti-PD-1 for oral cavity cancer. Here immunoSEQ multiplex PCR was the method, and the copy in TCRdb shows in-frame clones only, minus some. Among approximately 13,000 clones listed, 60% to 75% were seen once. The sequencing used PBMCs, collected after nivolumab (anti-PD-1) treatment. These receptor sequences come from a person aged 35-79 years with oral cavity squamous cell carcinoma. The CDR3 runs from the conserved cysteine through the conserved F or W. The D gene is left open where the match is weak. Size values are once, few and many counts, or a class for expanded clones, and some rows have none.

j_gene | v_gene | d_gene | abundance | CDR3nt | CDR3aa
TRBJ2-1 | TRBV7-9 | . | . | TGTGCCAGCAGCTTAGGATACAATGAGCAGTTCTTC | CASSLGYNEQFF
TRBJ2-1 | TRBV10-2 | TRBD1 | . | TGCGCCAGCAGTGTGACAGGGTCCGGAGGAGGCAATGAGCAGTTCTTC | CASSVTGSGGGNEQFF
TRBJ1-5 | TRBV4-1 | . | . | TGCGCCAGCAGCCAAGGGCGCCGTCAGCCCCAGCATTTT | CASSQGRRQPQHF
TRBJ1-6 | TRBV30 | . | few | TGTGCCTGGAGTGTACAATTTGGTTCACCCCTCCACTTT | CAWSVQFGSPLHF
TRBJ2-7 | TRBV6-5 | TRBD2 | . | TGTGCCAGCAGTTACTCCTCGGGACTAGCATACTACGAGCAGTACTTC | CASSYSSGLAYYEQYF
TRBJ2-1 | TRBV7-9 | TRBD2 | . | TGTGCCAGCAGCCCCCGGCTAGCGGTCTACAATGAGCAGTTCTTC | CASSPRLAVYNEQFF
TRBJ2-7 | TRBV6-6 | . | . | TGTGCCAGCAGTTACTCTTGGGGTTTGGACGAGCAGTACTTC | CASSYSWGLDEQYF
TRBJ1-6 | TRBV6-1 | . | . | TGTGCCAGTGAGCGGGAGGGGTTGAATTCACCCCTCCACTTT | CASEREGLNSPLHF
TRBJ2-2 | TRBV5-1 | TRBD1 | . | TGCGCCAGCAGCCCACAGGGGGCGACGTCCGGGGAGCTGTTTTTT | CASSPQGATSGELFF
TRBJ2-3 | TRBV4-1 | TRBD2 | . | TGCGCCAGCAGCCAAGAGACTAGCGGGAGGGCCGGAGATACGCAGTATTTT | CASSQETSGRAGDTQYF
TRBJ2-3 | TRBV10-1 | TRBD2 | . | TGCGCCAGGCGGACTAGCGGTACAGATACGCAGTATTTT | CARRTSGTDTQYF
TRBJ1-2 | TRBV2 | TRBD1 | . | TGTGCCAGCAAAGGGACAGGGGCTACCTATGGCTACACCTTC | CASKGTGATYGYTF
TRBJ2-1 | TRBV9 | . | . | TGTGCCAGCAGCCAGCTGGGATTTGGGACCTACAATGAGCAGTTCTTC | CASSQLGFGTYNEQFF
TRBJ2-7 | TRBV7-9 | TRBD1 | . | TGTGCCAGCAGCCTTCCCAGGACAGGGGTTCACGAGCAGTACTTC | CASSLPRTGVHEQYF
TRBJ1-1 | TRBV27 | . | . | TGTGCCAGCAGTTTCAACAGGCCGACATCTGAAGCTTTCTTT | CASSFNRPTSEAFF
TRBJ2-7 | TRBV5-1 | . | few | TGCGCCAGCAGCCCGACCGGGACGGATTACGAGCAGTACTTC | CASSPTGTDYEQYF
TRBJ2-7 | TRBV2 | . | . | TGTGCCAGCAGCGCGTCCGGGACCCTGGGTTACGAGCAGTACTTC | CASSASGTLGYEQYF
TRBJ2-6 | TRBV5-4 | TRBD2 | . | TGTGCCAGCAGCTCGGGGGGGGCGCGGGCCAACGTCCTGACTTTC | CASSSGGARANVLTF
TRBJ2-2 | TRBV7-3 | TRBD1 | . | TGTGCCAGCAGCCACACCGTTTGGACAGGGGTCACCGGGGAGCTGTTTTTT | CASSHTVWTGVTGELFF
TRBJ1-3 | TRBV20-1 | . | few | TGCAGTGCTAGTCACGGAAACACCATATATTTT | CSASHGNTIYF
TRBJ2-3 | TRBV6-1 | TRBD2 | . | TGTGCCAGCAAGGCTAGCGGGAGCGTATATACGCAGTATTTT | CASKASGSVYTQYF
TRBJ1-3 | TRBV10-3 | . | . | TGTGCCATCAGTGAGTCTTACCGCTCTGGAAACACCATATATTTT | CAISESYRSGNTIYF
TRBJ2-1 | TRBV5-8 | . | . | TGTGCCAGCAGCGTAAAGAGGGGCTTCAATGAGCAGTTCTTC | CASSVKRGFNEQFF